This T cell receptor (beta chain) originates from a study of circulating CD8 cells and anti-PD-1 response in melanoma. Study overall: About 45% of the 13 patients had prior targeted therapy or immunotherapy; seven did not.

By its share, this clonotype is large. Sorting of live CD3+CD8+TCRalphabeta+ cells by PD-1 and/or TIGIT gave four subsets. V lost 3 bases, J lost 1 base, and 15 bases lay in between. The CDR3 is 16 amino acids. Looked up from germline, CDR1 is MDHEN and CDR2 is SYDVKM. TCR libraries were prepared from approximately 15 ng of total RNA with the QIAseq Immune Repertoire TCR panel. TCRdb reanalysed the reads using MiXCR and keeps one entry per CDR3 protein. This sample yields about 490 distinct CDR3 sequences, of which around 7.8% are seen a single time; roughly 19% belongs to the top ten. The sequenced sample was CD8+ T cells from PBMCs, obtained at baseline or after one month of anti-PD-1 therapy (not recorded which). The sequence was obtained from a human donor with melanoma. The V and J genes are TRBV28 and TRBJ1-1; no clear D gene. In DNA, the CDR3 is TGTGCCAGCAGTTTTCCCCTCGGCCAGAAGAACACTGAAGCTTTCTTT. Translation: CASSFPLGQKNTEAFF.